The 5 T cell receptor beta chains below all came from one sample that was sequenced in a study of blood T cell repertoires in COVID-19. The method was immunoSEQ multiplex PCR; TCRdb's version includes in-frame clones alone and lacks a portion of them. The sample carries 150,000 to 200,000 clones, roughly 80% recorded once. What was sequenced was peripheral blood. The source of these receptors is a man aged 55-75 years with acute or convalescent COVID-19.

The rearrangement uses TRBV11-3 and TRBJ2-1; 7 bases are a match to TRBD1. The CDR3 runs 14 residues. The V and J ends lost 4 bases and 3 bases, in that order; junction bases with no gene match: 3. Germline CDR1 is SGHNT and CDR2 is YENEEA. CDR3 in amino acids: CASSSGTDYNEQFF. The CDR3 DNA sequence: TGTGCCAGCAGCTCAGGGACAGACTACAATGAGCAGTTCTTC. The full variable domain, completed using reference TRBV11-3 and TRBJ2-1, is EAGVVQSPRYKIIEKKQPVAFWCNPISGHNTLYWYLQNLGQGPELLIRYENEEAVDDSQLPKDRFSAERLKGVDSTLKIQPAELGDSAVYLCASSSGTDYNEQFFGPGTRLTVL.

This clone was counted at least ten times. This chain joins TRBV10-2 and TRBJ1-2; D ambiguous. V gave up 2 bases and J gave up 7 bases, with 11 bases separating them. CDR3 length equals 13 residues. Germline V gives CDR1 WSHSY, CDR2 SAAADI. CDR3 region: CASSEGGFRGYTF. The CDR3 nucleotides read TGCGCCAGCAGTGAGGGCGGGTTTCGTGGCTACACCTTC.

The chain joins TRBV13 to TRBJ2-1, with TRBD2 identical over 10 bases. The CDR3 has 19 residues. Germline trimming cut 5 bases from V and 2 bases from J; bases unmatched to any gene: 15. Germline V lookup: CDR1 PRHDT, CDR2 FYEKMQ (reference sequence). The CDR3 spells CASSQFSRLAGGPYNEQFF. The CDR3 DNA reads as TGTGCCAGCAGCCAGTTTTCGAGACTAGCGGGTGGGCCCTACAATGAGCAGTTCTTC.

The V call is TRBV11-1, the J call TRBJ2-1; D might be TRBD2 (6 bases). The CDR3 totals 12 residues. Trimming left V 1 base short and J 10 bases short, with 8 bases between. Germline V gives CDR1 SGHAT, CDR2 FQDESV (reference sequence). The CDR3 loop reads CASSLVRGEQFF. The CDR3 DNA follows: TGTGCCAGCAGCTTAGTACGGGGGGAGCAGTTCTTC.

The genes are TRBV6-5 and TRBJ2-7; 8 bases match TRBD2. Germline V CDR1 and CDR2: MNHEY, SVGAGI. V lost 0 bases and J lost 10; bases outside the gene matches: 11. The CDR3 contains 15 residues. CDR3 sequence: CASSYSNSGGVRQYF. CDR3 DNA sequence: TGTGCCAGCAGTTACTCGAACTCCGGGGGGGTAAGACAGTACTTC.